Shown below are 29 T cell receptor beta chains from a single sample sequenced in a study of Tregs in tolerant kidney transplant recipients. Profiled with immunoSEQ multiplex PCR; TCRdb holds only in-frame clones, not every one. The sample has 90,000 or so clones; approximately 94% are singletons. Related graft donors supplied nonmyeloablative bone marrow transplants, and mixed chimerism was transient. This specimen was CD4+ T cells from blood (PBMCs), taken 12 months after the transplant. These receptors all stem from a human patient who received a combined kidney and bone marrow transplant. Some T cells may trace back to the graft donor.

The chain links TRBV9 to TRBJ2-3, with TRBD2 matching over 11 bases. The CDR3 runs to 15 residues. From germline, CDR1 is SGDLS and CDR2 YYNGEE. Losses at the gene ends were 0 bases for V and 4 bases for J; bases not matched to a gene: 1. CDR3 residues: CASSVELAGADTQYF. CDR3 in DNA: TGTGCCAGCAGCGTAGAACTAGCGGGGGCAGATACGCAGTATTTT.

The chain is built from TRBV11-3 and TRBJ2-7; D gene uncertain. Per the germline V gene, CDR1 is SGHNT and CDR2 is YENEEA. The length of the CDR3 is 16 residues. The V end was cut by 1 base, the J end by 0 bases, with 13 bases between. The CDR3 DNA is TGTGCCAGCAGCTTAGGGTTTAGCCAGAGCTCCTACGAGCAGTACTTC. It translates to CASSLGFSQSSYEQYF.

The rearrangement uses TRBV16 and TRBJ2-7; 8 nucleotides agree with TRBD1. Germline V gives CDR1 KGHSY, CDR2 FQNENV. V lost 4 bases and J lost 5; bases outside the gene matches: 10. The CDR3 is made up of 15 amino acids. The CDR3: CASSPRGPLLDEQYF. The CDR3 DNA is TGTGCCAGCAGCCCCAGGGGGCCCTTGTTGGACGAGCAGTACTTC.

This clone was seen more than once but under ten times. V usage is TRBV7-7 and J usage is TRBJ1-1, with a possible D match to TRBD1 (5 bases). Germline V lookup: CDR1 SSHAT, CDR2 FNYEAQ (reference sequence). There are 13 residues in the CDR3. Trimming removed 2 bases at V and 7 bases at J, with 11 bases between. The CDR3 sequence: CASSLNRDSEAFF. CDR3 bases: TGTGCCAGCAGCTTAAACCGCGACAGTGAAGCTTTCTTT. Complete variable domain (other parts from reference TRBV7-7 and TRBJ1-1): GAGVSQSPRYKVTKRGQDVTLRCDPISSHATLYWYQQALGQGPEFLTYFNYEAQPDKSGLPSDRFSAERPEGSISTLTIQRTEQRDSAMYRCASSLNRDSEAFFGQGTRLTVV.

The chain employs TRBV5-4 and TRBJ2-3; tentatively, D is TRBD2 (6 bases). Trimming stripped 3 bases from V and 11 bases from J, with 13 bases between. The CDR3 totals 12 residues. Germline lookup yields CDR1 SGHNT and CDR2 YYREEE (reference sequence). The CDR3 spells CASSYGTLGQYF. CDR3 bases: TGTGCCAGCAGCTACGGGACTCTTGGGCAGTATTTT.

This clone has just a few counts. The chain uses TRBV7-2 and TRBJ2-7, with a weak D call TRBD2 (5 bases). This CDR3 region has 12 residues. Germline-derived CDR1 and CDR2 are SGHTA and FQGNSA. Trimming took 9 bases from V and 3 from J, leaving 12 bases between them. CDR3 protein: CASTGTFYEQYF. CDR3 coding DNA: TGTGCCAGTACGGGAACCTTCTACGAGCAGTACTTC. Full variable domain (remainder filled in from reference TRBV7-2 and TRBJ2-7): GAGVSQSPSNKVTEKGKDVELRCDPISGHTALYWYRQSLGQGLEFLIYFQGNSAPDKSGLPSDRFSAERTGGSVSTLTIQRTQQEDSAVYLCASTGTFYEQYFGPGTRLTVT.

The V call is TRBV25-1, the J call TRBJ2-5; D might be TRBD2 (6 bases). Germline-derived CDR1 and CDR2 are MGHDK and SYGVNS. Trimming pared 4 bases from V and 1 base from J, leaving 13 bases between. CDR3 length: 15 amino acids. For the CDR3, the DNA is TGTGCCAGCAGTGTACCGACTAGTTCCCAAGAGACCCAGTACTTC. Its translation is CASSVPTSSQETQYF.

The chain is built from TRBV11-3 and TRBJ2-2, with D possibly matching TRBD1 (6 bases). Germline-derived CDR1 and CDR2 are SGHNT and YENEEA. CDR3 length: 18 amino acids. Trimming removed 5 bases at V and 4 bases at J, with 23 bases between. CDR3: CASSLTFWALGGTGELFF. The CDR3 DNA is TGTGCCAGCAGCCTGACGTTCTGGGCCCTAGGGGGCACCGGGGAGCTGTTTTTT. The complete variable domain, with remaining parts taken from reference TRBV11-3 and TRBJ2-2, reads EAGVVQSPRYKIIEKKQPVAFWCNPISGHNTLYWYLQNLGQGPELLIRYENEEAVDDSQLPKDRFSAERLKGVDSTLKIQPAELGDSAVYLCASSLTFWALGGTGELFFGEGSRLTVL.

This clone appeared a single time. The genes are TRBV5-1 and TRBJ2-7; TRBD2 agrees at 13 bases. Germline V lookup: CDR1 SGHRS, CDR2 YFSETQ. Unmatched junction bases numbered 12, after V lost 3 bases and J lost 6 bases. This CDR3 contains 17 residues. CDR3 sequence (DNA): TGCGCCAGCAGCTCTGAGCCCGCACTAGCGGGGGGGCGCGAGCAGTACTTC. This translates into CASSSEPALAGGREQYF.

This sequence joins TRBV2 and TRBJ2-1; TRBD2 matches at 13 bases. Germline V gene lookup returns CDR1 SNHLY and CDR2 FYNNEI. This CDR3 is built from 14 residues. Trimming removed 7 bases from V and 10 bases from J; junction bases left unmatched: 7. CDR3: CASNGLAGEGEQFF. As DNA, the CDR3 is TGTGCCAGCAACGGACTAGCGGGAGAGGGCGAGCAGTTCTTC.

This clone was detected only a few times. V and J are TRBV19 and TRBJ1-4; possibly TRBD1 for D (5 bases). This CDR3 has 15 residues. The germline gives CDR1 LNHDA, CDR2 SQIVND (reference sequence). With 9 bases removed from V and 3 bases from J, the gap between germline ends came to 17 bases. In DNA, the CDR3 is TGTGCCAGCCGATATAGGAGGGGTTCTAATGAAAAACTGTTTTTT. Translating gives CASRYRRGSNEKLFF.

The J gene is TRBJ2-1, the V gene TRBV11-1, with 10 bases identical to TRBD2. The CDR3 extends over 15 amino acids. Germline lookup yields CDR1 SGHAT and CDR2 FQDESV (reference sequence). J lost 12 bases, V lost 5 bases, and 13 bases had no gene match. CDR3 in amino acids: CASSGSGRIFVGQFF. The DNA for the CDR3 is TGTGCCAGCAGCGGTAGCGGGAGGATCTTTGTGGGGCAGTTCTTC.

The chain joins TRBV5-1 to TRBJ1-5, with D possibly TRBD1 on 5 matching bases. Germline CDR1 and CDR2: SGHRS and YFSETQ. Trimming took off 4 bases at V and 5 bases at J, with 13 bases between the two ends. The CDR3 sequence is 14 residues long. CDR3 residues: CASSPNTGDQPQHF. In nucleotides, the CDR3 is TGCGCCAGCAGCCCAAACACGGGGGATCAGCCCCAGCATTTT.

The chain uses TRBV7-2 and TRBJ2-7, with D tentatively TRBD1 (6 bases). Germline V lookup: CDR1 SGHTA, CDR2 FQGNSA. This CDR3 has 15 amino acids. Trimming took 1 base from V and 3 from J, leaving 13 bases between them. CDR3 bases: TGTGCCAGCAGCTTAGTATCAGGGGTGGACTACGAGCAGTACTTC. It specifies CASSLVSGVDYEQYF.

The CDR3 bases are TGTGCCAGCAGTTACTCGGTTCTAGCCACAGATACGCAGTATTTT. This codes for CASSYSVLATDTQYF. The J gene is TRBJ2-3, the V gene TRBV6-5; possibly TRBD2 for D (5 bases). From germline, CDR1 is MNHEY and CDR2 SVGAGI. The V end was cut by 0 bases, the J end by 2 bases, with 9 bases between. This CDR3 has 15 residues.

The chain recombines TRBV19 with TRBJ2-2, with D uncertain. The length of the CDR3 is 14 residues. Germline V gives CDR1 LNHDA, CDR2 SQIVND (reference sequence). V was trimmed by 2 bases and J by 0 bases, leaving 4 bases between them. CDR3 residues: CASSISSNTGELFF. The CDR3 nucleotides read TGTGCCAGTAGTATATCCTCGAACACCGGGGAGCTGTTTTTT.

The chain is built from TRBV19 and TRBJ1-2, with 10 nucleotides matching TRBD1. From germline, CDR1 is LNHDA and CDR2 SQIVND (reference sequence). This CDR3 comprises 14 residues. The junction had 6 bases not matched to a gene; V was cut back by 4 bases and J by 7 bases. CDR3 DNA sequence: TGTGCCAGTAGTAAGGTCGACAGGGGGCTTGGCTACACCTTC. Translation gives CASSKVDRGLGYTF.

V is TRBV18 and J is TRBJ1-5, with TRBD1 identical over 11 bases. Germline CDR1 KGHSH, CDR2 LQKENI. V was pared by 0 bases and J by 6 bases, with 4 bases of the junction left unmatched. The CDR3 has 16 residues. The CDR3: CASSPPGTGGIQPQHF. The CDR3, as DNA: TGTGCCAGCTCACCACCAGGGACAGGGGGAATTCAGCCCCAGCATTTT. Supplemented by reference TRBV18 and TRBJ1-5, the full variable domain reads NAGVMQNPRHLVRRRGQEARLRCSPMKGHSHVYWYRQLPEEGLKFMVYLQKENIIDESGMPKERFSAEFPKEGPSILRIQQVVRGDSAAYFCASSPPGTGGIQPQHFGDGTRLSIL.

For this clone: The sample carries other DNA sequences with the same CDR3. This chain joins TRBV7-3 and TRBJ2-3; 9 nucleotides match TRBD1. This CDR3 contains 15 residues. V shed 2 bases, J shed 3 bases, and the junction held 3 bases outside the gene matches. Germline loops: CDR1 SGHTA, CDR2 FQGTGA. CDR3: CASSLSGQGTDTQYF. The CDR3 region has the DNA TGTGCCAGCAGCTTATCGGGACAGGGAACAGATACGCAGTATTTT.

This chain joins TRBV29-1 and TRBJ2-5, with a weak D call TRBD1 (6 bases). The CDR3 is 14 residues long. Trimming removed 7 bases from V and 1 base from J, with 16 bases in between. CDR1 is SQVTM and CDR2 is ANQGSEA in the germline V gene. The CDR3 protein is CSAAVSGAQETQYF. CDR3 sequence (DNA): TGCAGCGCCGCCGTGTCAGGGGCCCAAGAGACCCAGTACTTC.

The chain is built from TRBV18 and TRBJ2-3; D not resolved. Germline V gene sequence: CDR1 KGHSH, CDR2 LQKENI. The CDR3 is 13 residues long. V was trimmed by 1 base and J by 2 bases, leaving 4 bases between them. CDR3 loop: CASSPLNTDTQYF. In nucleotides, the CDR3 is TGTGCCAGCTCACCACTCAACACAGATACGCAGTATTTT.

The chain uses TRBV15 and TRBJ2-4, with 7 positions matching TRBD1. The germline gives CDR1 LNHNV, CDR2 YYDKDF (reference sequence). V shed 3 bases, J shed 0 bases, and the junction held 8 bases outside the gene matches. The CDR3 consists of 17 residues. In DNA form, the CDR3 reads TGTGCCACCAGCAGGGGGGACAGCCCTCTAGCCAAAAACATTCAGTACTTC. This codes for CATSRGDSPLAKNIQYF.

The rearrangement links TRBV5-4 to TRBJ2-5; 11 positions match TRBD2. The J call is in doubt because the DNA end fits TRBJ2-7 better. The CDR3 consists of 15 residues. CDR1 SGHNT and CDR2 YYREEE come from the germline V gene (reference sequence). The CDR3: CASSQPGLADREQYF. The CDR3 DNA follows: TGTGCCAGCAGCCAACCGGGACTAGCGGATCGCGAGCAGTACTTC.

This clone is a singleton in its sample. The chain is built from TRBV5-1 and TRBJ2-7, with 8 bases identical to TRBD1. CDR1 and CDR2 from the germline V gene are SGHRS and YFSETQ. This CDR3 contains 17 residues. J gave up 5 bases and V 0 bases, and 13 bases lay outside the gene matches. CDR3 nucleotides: TGCGCCAGCAGCTTGGGACAGGGGACTGTGATCGGTGACGAGCAGTACTTC. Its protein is CASSLGQGTVIGDEQYF.

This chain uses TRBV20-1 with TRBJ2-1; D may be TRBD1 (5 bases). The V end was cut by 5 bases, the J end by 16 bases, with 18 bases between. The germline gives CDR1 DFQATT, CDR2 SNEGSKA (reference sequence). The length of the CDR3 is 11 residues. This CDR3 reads CSASRQPLLFF. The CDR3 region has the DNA TGCAGTGCTTCCAGACAGCCACTCTTATTCTTC.

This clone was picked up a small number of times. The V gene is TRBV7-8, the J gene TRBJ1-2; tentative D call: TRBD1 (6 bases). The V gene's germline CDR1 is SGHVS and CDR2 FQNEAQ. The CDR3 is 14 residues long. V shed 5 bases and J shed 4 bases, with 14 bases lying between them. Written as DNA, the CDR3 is TGTGCCAGCAGCAGTAACAGGGTTAGCTATGGCTACACCTTC. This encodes CASSSNRVSYGYTF.

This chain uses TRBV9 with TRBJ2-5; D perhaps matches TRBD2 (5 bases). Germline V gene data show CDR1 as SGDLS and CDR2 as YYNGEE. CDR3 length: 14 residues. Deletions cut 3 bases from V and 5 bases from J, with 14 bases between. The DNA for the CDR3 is TGTGCCAGCAGCGAGGTGGGGAGTGTTGAGACCCAGTACTTC. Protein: CASSEVGSVETQYF.

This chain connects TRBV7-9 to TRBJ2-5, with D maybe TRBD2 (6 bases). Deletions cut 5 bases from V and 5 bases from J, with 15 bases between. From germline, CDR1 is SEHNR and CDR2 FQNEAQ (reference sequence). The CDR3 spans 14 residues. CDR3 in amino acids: CASSPERELETQYF. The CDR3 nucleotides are TGTGCCAGCAGCCCCGAACGGGAGCTTGAGACCCAGTACTTC.

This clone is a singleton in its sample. CDR3 protein: CASSHGTSGRSTDTQYF. CDR3 in DNA: TGCGCCAGCAGCCATGGGACTAGCGGGAGGAGCACAGATACGCAGTATTTT. This chain connects TRBV4-3 to TRBJ2-3, with 15 bases lining up with TRBD2. The CDR3 contains 17 residues. Unmatched junction bases numbered 1, after V lost 3 bases and J lost 0 bases. Germline CDR1 is LGHNA and CDR2 is YSLEER.